This T cell receptor beta chain was identified in a study of cytomegalovirus exposure and HLA in healthy donors. Study overall: An analysis done earlier identified some 120 million unique TCR beta sequences from around 180 million T cells. There were over 350 genotyped donors. Of these, roughly 80% fell in the genetic ancestry cluster associated with self-reported Caucasian donors. As released early, the data held 70 million to 100 million unique TCRs from HLA-typed donors.

As for this clone: Antigen: not known.

Researchers ran the PCR with 60 Vbeta and 13 Jbeta primers. Profiled with immunoSEQ multiplex PCR; TCRdb holds only in-frame clones, not every one. The table includes 55,000 to 70,000 clones, 70% detected once. General study results and limits: A list of approximately 150 TCR beta chains associated with cytomegalovirus was given.

This receptor was obtained from a woman in her sixties in good health and CMV-seropositive. The sequenced sample consisted of PBMCs.

CDR3 nucleotides: TGTGCCAGCAGCTTACGTGCGGGGGGGAGCACAGATACGCAGTATTTT. It encodes CASSLRAGGSTDTQYF. V gene TRBV7-8 combines with J gene TRBJ2-3, with TRBD2 matching 9 bases. This CDR3 contains 16 residues. The junction had 3 bases not matched to a gene; V was cut back by 2 bases and J by 0 bases. Germline-derived CDR1 and CDR2 are SGHVS and FQNEAQ.